Listed below are T cell receptor beta chains from one sample, sequenced in a study of blood T cell repertoires in COVID-19. Produced via immunoSEQ multiplex PCR; TCRdb's table is partial and in-frame only. The table has about 170,000 clones, roughly 73% seen once. Input material: peripheral blood. The receptors shown here come from a man in his 70s with acute or convalescent COVID-19. The CDR3 runs from the conserved cysteine through the conserved F or W. The D gene is left open where the match is weak. Part of the rows lack a size; the others show once, few, many or a class for expanded clones.

d_call clone_size j_call v_call cdr3_nt cdr3_aa
NA NA TRBJ1-2 TRBV3-1/TRBV3-2 TGTGCCAGCAGCCAAGCTTCGTGGTCGGGCAGGGATGGCTACACCTTC CASSQASWSGRDGYTF
TRBD1 once TRBJ2-1 TRBV24-1 TGTGCCACCCAACGGGACAGGGGAAATGAGCAGTTCTTC CATQRDRGNEQFF
TRBD2 NA TRBJ2-1 TRBV11-1 TGTGCCAGCAGCTTAGCGGCTAGCGGCTCCTACAATGAGCAGTTCTTC CASSLAASGSYNEQFF
NA NA TRBJ2-1 TRBV11-3 TGTGCCAGCAGCCCAGGTCCAAGCTCCTACAATGAGCAGTTCTTC CASSPGPSSYNEQFF
TRBD2 NA TRBJ2-2 TRBV11-2 TGTGCCAGCAGCGAGCGACTAGCGGCGAACACCGGGGAGCTGTTTTTT CASSERLAANTGELFF
NA NA TRBJ2-6 TRBV6-5 TGTGCCAGCAGTTACGGGTCCGGGTCTGGGGCCAACGTCCTGACTTTC CASSYGSGSGANVLTF
NA once TRBJ2-5 TRBV6-5 TGTGCCAGCAGGGCCCCCTCCAAAGAGACCCAGTACTTC CASRAPSKETQYF
NA NA TRBJ1-2 TRBV10-3 TGTGCCATCAGTGTACAGGAATATGGCTACACCTTC CAISVQEYGYTF
NA NA TRBJ1-2 TRBV2 TGTGCCAGCAGTGGGGACACCTATGGCTACACCTTC CASSGDTYGYTF
NA NA TRBJ2-3 TRBV4-1 TGCGCCAGCAGCCAAGATTATTCCCCACGGGGGACGACAGATACGCAGTATTTT CASSQDYSPRGTTDTQYF
NA once TRBJ1-2 TRBV19 TGTGCCAGTAGTATCTCCCGGTCTAACTATGGCTACACCTTC CASSISRSNYGYTF
NA NA TRBJ2-1 TRBV14 TGTGCCAGCAGCCCGATTGCGGGAAATGAGCAGTTCTTC CASSPIAGNEQFF
TRBD1 NA TRBJ2-2 TRBV5-4 TGTGCCAGCAGCGGCCGAACAGGGGGCGCAGCGGCCGGGGAGCTGTTTTTT CASSGRTGGAAAGELFF
NA few TRBJ2-2 TRBV6-5 TGTGCCAGCAGAATAGCGACCGGGGAGCTGTTTTTT CASRIATGELFF
TRBD1 NA TRBJ1-6 TRBV15 TGTGCCACCAGAGCACAGGGGGCGACACCCCTCCACTTT CATRAQGATPLHF
NA NA TRBJ1-5 TRBV2 TGTGCCAGCGAGAACAACAGGAATCAGCCCCAGCATTTT CASENNRNQPQHF
TRBD1 NA TRBJ1-6 TRBV5-4 TGTGCCAGCAGCCCCCGGGACAGGGGGCCGGATTCACCCCTCCACTTT CASSPRDRGPDSPLHF